This T cell receptor (beta chain) originates from a study of blood T cells in healthy people across ages. This clonotype was found a few times. A J-beta primer mix and a sample-barcoded 5' primer were used in a second PCR of about 7 to 12 cycles. MiXCR was run by TCRdb on the 5' RACE reads, yielding one entry per CDR3 protein. The data show hundreds of thousands of distinct CDR3 sequences, 35% to 60% seen once. The sequence came from a man aged 80 or over in good health. The sequencing input was blood.

The CDR3 DNA sequence: TGCGCCAGCAGCCAAGAAACGTTGGGAGGGGGCGCGGACGAGCAGTACTTC. Translation gives CASSQETLGGGADEQYF. The chain carries TRBV4-1 and TRBJ2-7; D is perhaps TRBD1 or TRBD2 (7 bases each). V was clipped by 0 bases and J by 5 bases, with 20 bases between them. Germline V gene data show CDR1 as MGHRA and CDR2 as YSYEKL. This CDR3 is built from 17 residues.